One sample yielded the 28 T cell receptor beta chains listed below, sequenced in a study of OX40 agonist ivuxolimab in advanced cancers. Some clones are missing from TCRdb's copy, which holds only in-frame ones; the method was immunoSEQ multiplex PCR. The data show 80,000 or so clones, 90% to 95% seen once. The sequenced sample was CD4+ or CD8+ T cells sorted from blood, obtained in a trial of the OX40 agonist ivuxolimab. The receptors come from an adult with an advanced solid tumor such as melanoma, head and neck, liver or kidney cancer.

The CDR3 DNA reads TGCGCCAGCAGCCAAGGACTAGGGGACAATGAGCAGTTCTTC. Amino acids: CASSQGLGDNEQFF. This chain joins TRBV4-1 and TRBJ2-1; maybe TRBD2 (6 bases). V was shortened by 1 base and J by 5 bases, with 9 bases between the two germline ends. Germline V gene sequence: CDR1 MGHRA, CDR2 YSYEKL. This CDR3 region has 14 residues.

V is TRBV25-1 and J is TRBJ1-4; D is unclear. V shed 9 bases and J shed 3 bases, with 14 bases lying between them. The germline V gene has CDR1 MGHDK and CDR2 SYGVNS. CDR3 size: 14 residues. The CDR3 DNA sequence: TGTGCCAGTTCCCGGGCCGGCCCTAATGAAAAACTGTTTTTT. It specifies CASSRAGPNEKLFF.

The chain joins TRBV2 to TRBJ1-2; TRBD1 might be the D (5 bases). Germline V gives CDR1 SNHLY, CDR2 FYNNEI. V lost 3 bases to trimming and J lost 3 bases, with 20 bases between them. The CDR3 length is 17 residues. The CDR3 DNA reads as TGTGCCAGCAGTGACTGGGACCAACGATTATCTGACTATGGCTACACCTTC. Translating it yields CASSDWDQRLSDYGYTF.

This clone was recorded only once. This rearrangement joins TRBV4-3 to TRBJ2-1; 9 nucleotides agree with TRBD2. The CDR3 is made up of 17 amino acids. CDR1 is LGHNA and CDR2 is YSLEER in the germline V gene. The V and J ends lost 0 bases and 4 bases, in that order; junction bases with no gene match: 7. The CDR3 here is CASSQDSGLAGYNEQFF. Written as DNA, the CDR3 is TGCGCCAGCAGCCAAGATAGTGGGCTAGCGGGGTACAATGAGCAGTTCTTC.

As DNA, the CDR3 is TGTGCCAGCAGCTTGAGAGACCGTGTCGAGCAGTACTTC. Protein sequence: CASSLRDRVEQYF. This chain connects TRBV5-4 to TRBJ2-7; D unclear. The ends were cut back, 1 base at V and 6 bases at J, with 11 bases in the middle. This CDR3 spans 13 amino acids. From germline, CDR1 is SGHNT and CDR2 YYREEE (reference sequence).

The chain employs TRBV7-9 and TRBJ2-7; D gene unclear. Germline CDR1 and CDR2: SEHNR and FQNEAQ (reference sequence). The germline V and J ends were trimmed by 6 bases and 7 bases, with 10 bases remaining between them. The CDR3 loop spans 11 amino acids. The CDR3 is CASRGEKEQYF. CDR3 in DNA: TGTGCCAGCAGGGGTGAGAAGGAGCAGTACTTC.

The J gene is TRBJ2-1, the V gene TRBV10-3; 11 bases are a match to TRBD2. The germline V gene has CDR1 ENHRY and CDR2 SYGVKD. Trimming removed 9 bases from V and 1 base from J; junction bases left unmatched: 2. CDR3 length equals 14 residues. The chain's CDR3 is CAIASGRSYNEQFF. As DNA, the CDR3 is TGTGCCATAGCTAGCGGGAGGTCCTACAATGAGCAGTTCTTC.

The chain uses TRBV27 and TRBJ2-7; 9 bases map to TRBD1. Germline trimming cut 6 bases from V and 4 bases from J; bases unmatched to any gene: 7. Germline loops: CDR1 MNHEY, CDR2 SMNVEV (reference sequence). The CDR3 covers 14 residues. The CDR3 loop is CASRTQDRGYEQYF. As DNA, the CDR3 is TGTGCCAGCAGGACGCAGGACAGGGGATACGAGCAGTACTTC.

The chain recombines TRBV19 with TRBJ1-2; tentative D call: TRBD1 (6 bases). CDR3 size: 14 residues. V lost 5 bases to trimming and J lost 3 bases, with 13 bases between them. CDR1 is LNHDA, CDR2 SQIVND, per germline (reference sequence). In nucleotides, the CDR3 is TGTGCCAGTAGTGACAGGACCGCCTACTATGGCTACACCTTC. This codes for CASSDRTAYYGYTF.

This clone was seen just once. The V call is TRBV19, the J call TRBJ1-1; 8 bases fit TRBD1. Trimming cost V 3 bases and J 5 bases; bases outside gene matches: 2. This CDR3 has 13 amino acids. Germline-derived CDR1 and CDR2 are LNHDA and SQIVND (reference sequence). This chain's CDR3 is CASSIRGRTEAFF. CDR3 bases: TGTGCCAGTAGTATCAGGGGGCGGACTGAAGCTTTCTTT.

The rearrangement uses TRBV4-1 and TRBJ2-5; the match to TRBD1 covers 7 bases. Germline V CDR1 and CDR2: MGHRA, YSYEKL. Losses at the gene ends were 5 bases for V and 4 bases for J; bases not matched to a gene: 4. This CDR3 comprises 13 residues. The CDR3 here is CASSSWTGETQYF. Here the CDR3 DNA reads TGCGCCAGCAGCTCATGGACAGGAGAGACCCAGTACTTC.

The rearrangement links TRBV4-3 to TRBJ1-2, with D perhaps TRBD1 (6 bases). Germline V lookup: CDR1 LGHNA, CDR2 YSLEER. V shed 0 bases and J shed 6 bases, with 11 bases lying between them. This CDR3 is built from 14 residues. CDR3 in DNA: TGCGCCAGCAGCCAAGACAGGGGCTTTAATGGCTACACCTTC. Translating it yields CASSQDRGFNGYTF.

This chain uses TRBV9 with TRBJ2-3; 7 nucleotides agree with TRBD1. Germline trimming cut 5 bases from V and 4 bases from J; bases unmatched to any gene: 10. This CDR3 contains 15 residues. The V gene's germline CDR1 is SGDLS and CDR2 YYNGEE. The CDR3 here is CASSKTGMAPDTQYF. The CDR3 DNA sequence: TGTGCCAGCAGTAAGACAGGGATGGCCCCAGATACGCAGTATTTT.

This clone has just one count. The genes are TRBV4-3 and TRBJ2-7; D is perhaps TRBD1 or TRBD2 (5 bases each). This CDR3 region has 13 residues. The germline gives CDR1 LGHNA, CDR2 YSLEER. The ends were cut back, 4 bases at V and 6 bases at J, with 13 bases in the middle. The chain's CDR3 is CASSPGTRPEQYF. The CDR3 DNA sequence: TGCGCCAGCAGCCCAGGGACCAGACCCGAGCAGTACTTC.

This chain links TRBV28 with TRBJ1-2; TRBD1 matches 8 bases. The V and J ends lost 4 bases and 1 base, in that order; junction bases with no gene match: 11. The CDR3 loop spans 17 amino acids. Germline V lookup: CDR1 MDHEN, CDR2 SYDVKM. The CDR3 spells CASSSPGQGRNNYGYTF. For the CDR3, the DNA is TGTGCCAGCAGTTCCCCCGGACAGGGACGGAATAACTATGGCTACACCTTC.

CDR3 region: CASSQVPVGTQYF. CDR3 nucleotides: TGCGCCAGCAGCCAAGTTCCGGTGGGTACGCAGTATTTT. The genes are TRBV4-1 and TRBJ2-3; D remains unclear. The CDR3 runs 13 residues. Trimming left V 1 base short and J 8 bases short, with 10 bases between. CDR1 and CDR2 (germline): MGHRA, YSYEKL.

The rearrangement uses TRBV5-1 and TRBJ1-6, with 9 bases fitting TRBD1. The germline CDR1 and CDR2 sequences are SGHRS and YFSETQ. The trim removed 2 bases at V and 0 bases at J, leaving 3 bases unmatched. CDR3 length: 17 amino acids. CDR3 nucleotides: TGCGCCAGCAGCTTCGGGACAGGGAGCTCCTATAATTCACCCCTCCACTTT. It specifies CASSFGTGSSYNSPLHF.

The V gene is TRBV7-8, the J gene TRBJ2-7; D call uncertain. The V gene lost 2 bases and the J gene lost 6 bases, with 11 bases spanning the gap. Looked up from germline, CDR1 is SGHVS and CDR2 is FQNEAQ. CDR3 length: 13 residues. CDR3 sequence: CASSLSGVGEQYF. As DNA, the CDR3 is TGTGCCAGCAGCTTAAGTGGGGTAGGCGAGCAGTACTTC.

This sequence joins TRBV5-6 and TRBJ1-5; 7 bases match TRBD1. Germline V gene lookup returns CDR1 SGHDT and CDR2 YYEEEE. The CDR3 sequence is 14 residues long. V lost 4 bases, J lost 4 bases, and 5 bases stayed unmatched. The CDR3 region is CASSAGTANQPQHF. DNA for the CDR3: TGTGCCAGCAGCGCCGGGACAGCAAATCAGCCCCAGCATTTT.

The rearrangement uses TRBV7-6 and TRBJ1-1, with TRBD1 as a possible D gene (5 bases). CDR1 and CDR2 from the germline V gene are SGHVS and FNYEAQ. Trimming left V 5 bases short and J 4 bases short, with 17 bases between. CDR3 length: 15 amino acids. The DNA of the CDR3 is TGTGCCAGCAGCGCCCCGGGAGGGGAGGTCACTGAAGCTTTCTTT. Translated: CASSAPGGEVTEAFF.

The chain uses TRBV7-3 and TRBJ2-5, with D possibly TRBD1 on 6 matching bases. In germline, CDR1 is SGHTA, CDR2 FQGTGA. The CDR3 has 15 amino acids. V lost 4 bases to trimming and J lost 3 bases, with 15 bases between them. The CDR3 nucleotides are TGTGCCAGCAGCTCTAGACCCCAGGGGAAAGAGACCCAGTACTTC. Translation: CASSSRPQGKETQYF.

The chain carries TRBV19 and TRBJ1-5, with D hard to call. CDR1 is LNHDA and CDR2 is SQIVND in the germline V gene (reference sequence). Trimming removed 5 bases at V and 7 bases at J, with 15 bases between. The CDR3 length is 14 residues. The DNA for the CDR3 is TGTGCCAGTAGTCTACCACCAGCGGTACAGCCCCAGCATTTT. It encodes CASSLPPAVQPQHF.

This chain uses TRBV6-1 with TRBJ1-2; 9 bases match TRBD1. The junction had 1 base not matched to a gene; V was cut back by 1 base and J by 4 bases. This CDR3 contains 14 residues. Germline V gene sequence: CDR1 MNHNS, CDR2 SASEGT. The CDR3 DNA is TGTGCCAGCAGTGAAGGGGGACAGGGCTATGGCTACACCTTC. Its translation is CASSEGGQGYGYTF.

The V gene is TRBV9, the J gene TRBJ2-7; 10 positions agree with TRBD2. This CDR3 has 16 residues. V lost 0 bases to trimming and J lost 0 bases; unmatched junction nucleotides: 3. Germline CDR1 and CDR2: SGDLS and YYNGEE. The CDR3 sequence: CASSVGASGSSYEQYF. In DNA form, the CDR3 reads TGTGCCAGCAGCGTAGGGGCTAGCGGGAGCTCCTACGAGCAGTACTTC.

This clone has a handful of counts. The chain couples TRBV30 to TRBJ1-1, with unresolved D. The CDR3 contains 14 residues. CDR1 GTSNPN and CDR2 SVGIG come from the germline V gene (reference sequence). V lost 0 bases and J 0 bases, leaving 8 bases between the germline ends. This chain's CDR3 is CAWSVLGMNTEAFF. The CDR3 bases are TGTGCCTGGAGTGTACTAGGCATGAACACTGAAGCTTTCTTT.

The chain has TRBV28 and TRBJ2-7; 8 bases line up with TRBD1. CDR3 length: 13 residues. Germline V lookup: CDR1 MDHEN, CDR2 SYDVKM. Trimming took 6 bases from V and 6 from J; bases not matched to a gene: 7. CDR3 amino acids: CASRLDRVGEQYF. The CDR3 DNA follows: TGTGCCAGCAGACTGGACAGGGTAGGCGAGCAGTACTTC.

The chain couples TRBV27 to TRBJ1-3; 7 bases match TRBD1. V was pared by 3 bases and J by 0 bases, with 8 bases of the junction left unmatched. This CDR3 has 17 residues. Germline CDR1 reads MNHEY; CDR2 reads SMNVEV (reference sequence). The CDR3 bases are TGTGCCAGCAGTTTCACAGGACAGGCGCGCTCTGGAAACACCATATATTTT. Its translation: CASSFTGQARSGNTIYF.

The gene calls are TRBV18 and TRBJ2-2; D is unclear. The CDR3 is made up of 15 amino acids. The ends were cut back, 1 base at V and 7 bases at J, with 13 bases in the middle. Germline V CDR1 and CDR2: KGHSH, LQKENI. Here the CDR3 DNA reads TGTGCCAGCTCACCACTTGAAGGGTTTGACGGGGAGCTGTTTTTT. Translated, it gives CASSPLEGFDGELFF. The full variable domain, completed using reference TRBV18 and TRBJ2-2, is NAGVMQNPRHLVRRRGQEARLRCSPMKGHSHVYWYRQLPEEGLKFMVYLQKENIIDESGMPKERFSAEFPKEGPSILRIQQVVRGDSAAYFCASSPLEGFDGELFFGEGSRLTVL.